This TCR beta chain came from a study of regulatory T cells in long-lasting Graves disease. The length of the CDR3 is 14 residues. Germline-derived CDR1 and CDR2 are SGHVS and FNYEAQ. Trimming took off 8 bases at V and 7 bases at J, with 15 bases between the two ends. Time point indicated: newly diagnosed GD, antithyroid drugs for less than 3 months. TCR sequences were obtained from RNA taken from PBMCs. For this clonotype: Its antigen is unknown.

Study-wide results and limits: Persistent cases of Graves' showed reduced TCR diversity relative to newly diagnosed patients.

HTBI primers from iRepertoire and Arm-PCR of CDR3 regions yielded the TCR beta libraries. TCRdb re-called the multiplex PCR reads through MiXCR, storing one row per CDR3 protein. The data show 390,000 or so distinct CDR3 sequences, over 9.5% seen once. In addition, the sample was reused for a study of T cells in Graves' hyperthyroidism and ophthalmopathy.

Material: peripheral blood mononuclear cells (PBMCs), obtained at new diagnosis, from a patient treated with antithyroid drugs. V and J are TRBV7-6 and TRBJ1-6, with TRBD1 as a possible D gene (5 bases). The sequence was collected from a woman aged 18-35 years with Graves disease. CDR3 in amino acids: CASAPGTGNSPLHF. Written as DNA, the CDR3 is TGTGCCAGCGCCCCCGGGACGGGAAATTCACCCCTCCACTTT.